This T cell receptor beta chain was sequenced for a study of blood T cells in healthy people across ages. A second roughly 6 to 12 cycle PCR used barcoded and J-beta primers. TCRdb passed the 5' RACE reads through MiXCR, listing each CDR3 protein once. This table holds about 1,400,000 distinct CDR3 sequences, roughly 45% found once. Per the germline V gene, CDR1 is WSHSY and CDR2 is SAAADI. The ends were cut back, 3 bases at V and 6 bases at J, with 5 bases in the middle. CDR3 length: 11 amino acids. The sample consisted of blood. The rearrangement uses TRBV10-2 and TRBJ1-1; the D is unclear. The sequence derives from a woman under 30 in good health. The CDR3 nucleotides are TGCGCCAGCAGTGACGGTCCTGAAGCTTTCTTT. Translated, it gives CASSDGPEAFF.